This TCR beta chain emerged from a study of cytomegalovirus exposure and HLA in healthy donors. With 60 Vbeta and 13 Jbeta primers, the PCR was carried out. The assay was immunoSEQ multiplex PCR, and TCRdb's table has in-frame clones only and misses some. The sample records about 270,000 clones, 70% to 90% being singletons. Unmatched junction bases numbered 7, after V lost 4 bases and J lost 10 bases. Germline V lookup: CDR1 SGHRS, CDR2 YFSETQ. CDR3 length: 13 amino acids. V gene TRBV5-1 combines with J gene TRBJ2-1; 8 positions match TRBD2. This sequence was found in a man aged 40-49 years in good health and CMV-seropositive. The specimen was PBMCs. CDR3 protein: CASSPGLGMEQFF. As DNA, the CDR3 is TGCGCCAGCAGCCCGGGACTAGGGATGGAGCAGTTCTTC.